The source of this TCR beta chain is a study of shared clonotypes between healthy human individuals. The study's findings and limits: Naive subsets usually exceeded memory subsets in estimated richness.

This clone has just a few counts. Its target is not known. Other DNA sequences in the sample encode the same CDR3. Under the authors' procedure: Filtering was not the same, since immunoSEQ gave junction-only sequences without quality scores. Assay used: immunoSEQ multiplex PCR; TCRdb lists only in-frame clones, some missing. V and J calls and clone size are as listed in that table; D and trimming were resolved from the DNA. The profile covers about 2 million clones, with around 95% appearing a single time and 0.1% to 0.15% taken by the ten largest. V dropped 0 bases and J dropped 1 base, with 7 bases sitting between them. Germline V gene data show CDR1 as SGDLS and CDR2 as YYNGEE. The length of the CDR3 is 14 residues.

Sequenced: naive CD4+ T cells sorted from blood. Subset described: CD45RA+ positively selected. The TCR comes from a man between 18 and 29 years old in good health. The chain has TRBV9 and TRBJ1-1; no reliable D call. CDR3 in DNA: TGTGCCAGCAGCGTAGGTCCGGAGAACACTGAAGCTTTCTTT. Translation: CASSVGPENTEAFF.